The 15 T cell receptor beta chains given below trace back to one sample, sequenced in a study of blood T cells in healthy people across ages. Sample-barcoded 5' priming and a J-beta primer mix drove a second PCR of roughly 7 to 11 cycles. TCRdb analysed the 5' RACE reads with MiXCR anew, one entry per CDR3 protein. Of 600,000 or so distinct CDR3 sequences in the sample, roughly 30% were seen once. Sequencing input: blood. These receptors all come from a woman aged 80 or over in good health.

Many counts were recorded for this clonotype. The genes are TRBV12-3 or TRBV12-4 and TRBJ1-2; tentative D call: TRBD1 (5 bases). V was clipped by 5 bases and J by 4 bases, with 11 bases between them. CDR3 length: 13 residues. CDR3 DNA: TGTGCCAGCAGTCTCCGGGACGTCTATGGCTACACCTTC. Translating it yields CASSLRDVYGYTF.

This clonotype appeared many times. The chain combines TRBV7-2 with TRBJ1-2, with 9 bases matching TRBD1. Germline V gene data show CDR1 as SGHTA and CDR2 as FQGNSA. The ends lost 3 bases at V and 6 bases at J; junction bases unmatched: 5. This CDR3 comprises 14 residues. CDR3 in DNA: TGTGCCAGCAGCTTCGACAGGGGGTGGGATGGCTACACCTTC. Protein: CASSFDRGWDGYTF.

The chain uses TRBV5-1 and TRBJ2-1, with D perhaps matching TRBD2 (5 bases). Trimming removed 4 bases at V and 10 bases at J, with 21 bases between. CDR1 is SGHRS, CDR2 YFSETQ, per germline. The CDR3 spans 15 residues. CDR3 sequence: CASSPGGLSSYEQFF. DNA of the CDR3: TGCGCCAGCAGCCCCGGCGGACTGTCTTCCTACGAGCAGTTCTTC.

In this sample, this clonotype turned up many times. This rearrangement joins TRBV27 to TRBJ2-5; D is unresolved. Looked up from germline, CDR1 is MNHEY and CDR2 is SMNVEV (reference sequence). CDR3 length: 15 amino acids. Trimming removed 0 bases at V and 2 bases at J, with 10 bases between. The CDR3 reads CASSLSRLIQETQYF. CDR3 DNA sequence: TGTGCCAGCAGTTTATCGAGATTAATTCAAGAGACCCAGTACTTC.

This clonotype has at least ten counts. V and J are TRBV25-1 and TRBJ2-5; 9 bases align to TRBD1. CDR3 length: 15 residues. The V and J ends lost 3 bases and 2 bases, in that order; junction bases with no gene match: 4. Germline assignment: CDR1 MGHDK and CDR2 SYGVNS. The CDR3 sequence is CASSDLGQGQETQYF. The CDR3 DNA is TGTGCCAGCAGTGACCTGGGACAGGGACAAGAGACCCAGTACTTC.

This clonotype was counted many times. The chain carries TRBV2 and TRBJ2-3; D call uncertain. The V gene lost 4 bases and the J gene lost 2 bases, with 10 bases spanning the gap. The CDR3 covers 14 residues. The V gene's germline CDR1 is SNHLY and CDR2 FYNNEI. The CDR3 DNA follows: TGTGCCAGCAGTGTGAGAGCGATCACAGATACGCAGTATTTT. As protein: CASSVRAITDTQYF.

The V call is TRBV27, the J call TRBJ1-2; D perhaps matches TRBD1 (6 bases). CDR3 length: 13 residues. Germline CDR1 MNHEY, CDR2 SMNVEV (reference sequence). Trimming stripped 6 bases from V and 4 bases from J, with 12 bases between. The CDR3 region is CASSYTGLYGYTF. For the CDR3, the DNA is TGTGCCAGCAGCTACACAGGGCTCTATGGCTACACCTTC.

This clonotype was counted only a few times. J is TRBJ1-6 and V is TRBV27; 8 bases are a match to TRBD1. Germline loops: CDR1 MNHEY, CDR2 SMNVEV (reference sequence). V was clipped by 6 bases and J by 9 bases; unmatched bases: 4. This CDR3 contains 13 residues. This chain's CDR3 is CASSGQGGSPLHF. The CDR3 nucleotides read TGTGCCAGCAGCGGACAGGGAGGTTCACCCCTCCACTTT.

Comment on this clonotype: A much larger clonotype is one base distant, so this may be a read error. This chain connects TRBV7-2 to TRBJ2-7, with D possibly matching TRBD2 (5 bases). This CDR3 has 15 residues. The V gene's germline CDR1 is SGHTA and CDR2 FQGNSA. The V end was cut by 8 bases, the J end by 2 bases, with 19 bases between. Here the CDR3 DNA reads TGTGCCAGCGGCCGGGAAAATTCCTATACCTACGAGCAGTACTTC. It specifies CASGRENSYTYEQYF.

This clonotype was seen at least ten times. The chain combines TRBV27 with TRBJ1-2, with D tentatively TRBD1 (6 bases). Between the trimmed V and J ends, which lost 6 bases and 2 bases, there was a span of 10 bases. The CDR3 has 13 amino acids. The germline V gene has CDR1 MNHEY and CDR2 SMNVEV (reference sequence). The CDR3 region is CASRLTGNYGYTF. The CDR3 coding sequence is TGTGCCAGCAGGCTTACAGGGAACTATGGCTACACCTTC.

The chain couples TRBV10-3 to TRBJ1-2, with a possible D match to TRBD1 (6 bases). The CDR3 extends over 14 amino acids. Trimming shortened V by 6 bases and J by 4 bases, and 15 bases separated the two germline ends. Looked up from germline, CDR1 is ENHRY and CDR2 is SYGVKD. The CDR3 spells CAISEQGGGYGYTF. In DNA, the CDR3 is TGTGCCATCAGCGAACAGGGTGGTGGCTATGGCTACACCTTC.

The chain is built from TRBV6-5 and TRBJ2-7; weak D call: TRBD1 (6 bases). The V gene's germline CDR1 is MNHEY and CDR2 SVGAGI. Trimming left V 4 bases short and J 0 bases short, with 25 bases between. CDR3 size: 19 residues. Here the CDR3 DNA reads TGTGCCAGCAGTTCCGACAGGTACGCGGAACCGTCGAACTCCTACGAGCAGTACTTC. Protein sequence: CASSSDRYAEPSNSYEQYF.

The V and J genes are TRBV28 and TRBJ2-1; TRBD2 aligns across 8 bases. The CDR3 totals 14 residues. Germline CDR1 is MDHEN and CDR2 is SYDVKM. The junction had 10 bases not matched to a gene; V was cut back by 8 bases and J by 7 bases. In nucleotides, the CDR3 is TGTGCCAGCTGGGTCCGGGGGGGGGTGAATGAGCAGTTCTTC. Translation gives CASWVRGGVNEQFF.

The table lists this clonotype with many counts. The V gene is TRBV7-8, the J gene TRBJ2-7; D possibly matches TRBD1 or TRBD2 (5 bases each). V lost 4 bases and J lost 9, with 22 bases in between. The CDR3 covers 15 residues. CDR1 is SGHVS and CDR2 is FQNEAQ in the germline V gene. This chain's CDR3 is CASSSTHGTGVAQYF. The DNA of the CDR3 is TGTGCCAGCAGCTCCACTCACGGGACGGGTGTGGCGCAGTACTTC.

Ten or more counts support this clonotype. The genes are TRBV7-2 and TRBJ2-1; no clear D gene. Per the germline V gene, CDR1 is SGHTA and CDR2 is FQGNSA. V was clipped by 6 bases and J by 12 bases, with 18 bases between them. The CDR3 consists of 13 residues. The DNA for the CDR3 is TGTGCCAGCAGTCGTAGCAGCCCGGAGTTGCAGTTCTTC. Amino acid sequence: CASSRSSPELQFF.